The 14 T cell receptor beta chains in this list originate from one sample, sequenced in a study of metastatic and nonmetastatic thyroid tumors. Every patient was untreated before thyroid surgery. Through MiXCR, TCRdb re-clonotyped the PCR reads. The table shows some 60,000 clones, with 25% to 35% occurring only once. Sequencing input: blood. These receptors were taken from a female donor with papillary thyroid cancer or a benign thyroid nodule (not recorded which). Some clones in this sample may be carry-over from other donors' samples.

The CDR3, as DNA: TGCGCCAGCAGCTTGGGTCGGACGGGAAATAATTCACCCCTCCACTTT. Protein product: CASSLGRTGNNSPLHF. The chain couples TRBV5-1 to TRBJ1-6; no firm D call. Trimming removed 0 bases from V and 5 bases from J, with 12 bases in between. The V gene's germline CDR1 is SGHRS and CDR2 YFSETQ. CDR3 length: 16 amino acids.

This clone showed up just a few times. This chain joins TRBV30 and TRBJ1-2; 9 nucleotides match TRBD1. The V and J ends lost 8 bases and 7 bases, in that order; junction bases with no gene match: 8. The CDR3 is 12 residues long. Germline V gene lookup returns CDR1 GTSNPN and CDR2 SVGIG (reference sequence). The CDR3 here is CASRDRVRGYTF. Here the CDR3 DNA reads TGTGCCAGCCGGGACAGGGTGCGTGGCTACACCTTC. The full variable domain, rest sourced from reference TRBV30 and TRBJ1-2, is SQTIHQWPATLVQPVGSPLSLECTVEGTSNPNLYWYRQAAGRGLQLLFYSVGIGQISSEVPQNLSASRPQDRQFILSSKKLLLSDSGFYLCASRDRVRGYTFGSGTRLTVV.

Judged by abundance, this clone is medium-sized. The rearrangement uses TRBV19 and TRBJ2-7; the D is unclear. Germline V CDR1 and CDR2: LNHDA, SQIVND (reference sequence). This CDR3 comprises 11 residues. Trimming cost V 8 bases and J 6 bases, with 11 bases left between them. The CDR3 DNA sequence: TGTGCCAGTTTTGGTGGTGGCGAGCAGTACTTC. It specifies CASFGGGEQYF.

The J gene is TRBJ2-7, the V gene TRBV5-6; 7 positions agree with TRBD1. CDR1 is SGHDT and CDR2 is YYEEEE in the germline V gene. V was clipped by 5 bases and J by 0 bases; unmatched bases: 8. This CDR3 contains 15 residues. CDR3 residues: CASRRLTGSSYEQYF. CDR3 sequence (DNA): TGTGCCAGCAGGAGGTTGACAGGGTCCTCCTACGAGCAGTACTTC.

This clone is a singleton in its sample. The chain recombines TRBV11-1 with TRBJ1-1, with D perhaps matching TRBD1 (5 bases). The CDR3 has 13 residues. From germline, CDR1 is SGHAT and CDR2 FQDESV (reference sequence). V lost 3 bases and J lost 1, with 6 bases in between. CDR3 sequence reads: CASSFGGNTEAFF. CDR3 coding DNA: TGTGCCAGCAGCTTCGGGGGGAACACTGAAGCTTTCTTT.

The rearrangement links TRBV12-3 or TRBV12-4 to TRBJ1-1; D possibly corresponds to TRBD1 (5 bases). Trimming removed 2 bases from V and 11 bases from J, with 15 bases in between. CDR3 size: 13 residues. The CDR3 loop is CASSLNPTGRAFF. CDR3 DNA sequence: TGTGCCAGCAGTTTAAATCCCACAGGACGGGCTTTCTTT.

The V and J genes are TRBV27 and TRBJ1-6; weak D call: TRBD1 (6 bases). The germline V and J ends were trimmed by 0 bases and 5 bases, with 17 bases remaining between them. Germline V CDR1 and CDR2: MNHEY, SMNVEV (reference sequence). This CDR3 has 18 residues. As DNA, the CDR3 is TGTGCCAGCAGTTTATCGCGTTTTTCCGGACAGAATAATTCACCCCTCCACTTT. It is translated as CASSLSRFSGQNNSPLHF.

This clone has more than one count but fewer than ten. The chain employs TRBV12-3 or TRBV12-4 and TRBJ2-7, with 13 nucleotides matching TRBD2. J lost 5 bases, V lost 6 bases, and 4 bases had no gene match. This CDR3 has 14 residues. The CDR3 region has the DNA TGTGCCAGCAGAACTAGCGGGAGGGCCCACGAGCAGTACTTC. This gives the protein CASRTSGRAHEQYF.

This clone showed up just a few times. The J gene is TRBJ1-2, the V gene TRBV12-3 or TRBV12-4; D possibly corresponds to TRBD1 (6 bases). The CDR3 is 12 residues long. V shed 6 bases and J shed 6 bases, with 11 bases lying between them. CDR3 protein: CASRPGGDGYTF. The DNA for the CDR3 is TGTGCCAGCAGGCCCGGGGGCGATGGCTACACCTTC.

This clone appeared a few times. The genes are TRBV10-1 and TRBJ1-1; weak D call: TRBD1 (5 bases). The germline CDR1 and CDR2 sequences are WNHNN and SYGVQD (reference sequence). V gave up 3 bases and J gave up 11 bases, with 16 bases separating them. The CDR3 is made up of 13 amino acids. This CDR3 is CASSDHGQSEAFF. CDR3 coding DNA: TGCGCCAGCAGTGACCACGGACAATCCGAGGCTTTCTTT.

Only a few counts were recorded for this clone. The genes are TRBV28 and TRBJ1-2, with D unclear. Trimming left V 6 bases short and J 3 bases short, with 8 bases between. This CDR3 spans 12 amino acids. Germline V gene lookup returns CDR1 MDHEN and CDR2 SYDVKM. CDR3 bases: TGTGCCAGCAGCGACGGCTACTATGGCTACACCTTC. This gives the protein CASSDGYYGYTF.

This chain uses TRBV27 with TRBJ2-5, with D perhaps TRBD1 or TRBD2 (5 bases each). The germline gives CDR1 MNHEY, CDR2 SMNVEV (reference sequence). The V and J ends lost 8 bases and 1 base respectively, with 17 bases between them. The CDR3 has 15 amino acids. The CDR3 nucleotides read TGTGCCAGCCAATCAGGGACGGACCGCCAAGAGACCCAGTACTTC. It is translated as CASQSGTDRQETQYF.

This rearrangement joins TRBV11-2 to TRBJ1-2, with a tentative D call TRBD1 (6 bases). Germline CDR1 reads SGHAT; CDR2 reads FQNNGV. This CDR3 has 13 amino acids. V lost 5 bases to trimming and J lost 3 bases, with 10 bases between them. In DNA form, the CDR3 reads TGTGCCAGCAGCGTACAGGGATACTATGGCTACACCTTC. The encoded protein is CASSVQGYYGYTF.

Comments on this clone: At one end the junction does not follow the germline gene, possibly because of a read error. J is TRBJ2-7 and V is TRBV20-1; 7 nucleotides match TRBD1. The CDR3 is 13 residues long. Germline CDR1 and CDR2: DFQATT and SNEGSKA (reference sequence). This chain's CDR3 is CSLAGRGSYGQYF. Here the CDR3 DNA reads TGCAGCCTCGCGGGCAGGGGGTCATACGGGCAGTACTTC.